These 11 T cell receptor beta chains originate from one sample sequenced in a study of human T cells and chemical hapten exposure. Time point reported: patch test 1, 2 weeks after DPC sensitization. Treatment here: therapeutic diphenylcyclopropenone sensitization with weekly scalp DPC. TCRdb ran MiXCR on the RACE reads and lists one entry per CDR3 protein. The repertoire holds just over 80,000 distinct CDR3 sequences, with over 8.5% as singletons. Sequencing was performed on whole blood, taken in connection with sensitization to the hapten diphenylcyclopropenone (DPC). The receptors were sampled from a woman between 45 and 65 years old with alopecia areata. Some clones in this sample may be carry-over from other donors' samples.

The chain couples TRBV9 to TRBJ2-2, with 7 bases matching TRBD2. The CDR3 length is 17 residues. V was clipped by 4 bases and J by 4 bases; unmatched bases: 13. The V gene's germline CDR1 is SGDLS and CDR2 YYNGEE. The CDR3: CASSPSGGLTTTGELFF. The CDR3 bases are TGTGCCAGCAGCCCGAGTGGGGGACTAACTACCACCGGGGAGCTGTTTTTT.

The chain employs TRBV27 and TRBJ2-2, with D possibly TRBD2 on 6 matching bases. The V gene's germline CDR1 is MNHEY and CDR2 SMNVEV (reference sequence). The CDR3 runs 14 residues. V gave up 3 bases and J gave up 7 bases, with 12 bases separating them. The chain's CDR3 is CASSFREPVGELFF. The CDR3 DNA follows: TGTGCCAGCAGTTTCCGGGAGCCCGTCGGGGAGCTGTTTTTT.

V usage is TRBV28 and J usage is TRBJ1-2; D is unclear. The CDR3 contains 12 residues. V was cut by 1 base and J by 5 bases, with 5 bases left in between. Germline V gene lookup returns CDR1 MDHEN and CDR2 SYDVKM. The CDR3 reads CASSLLGYGYTF. In DNA form, the CDR3 reads TGTGCCAGCAGTTTATTGGGATATGGCTACACCTTC.

The chain has TRBV6-4 and TRBJ2-1; 7 bases align to TRBD2. This CDR3 contains 15 residues. J was trimmed by 10 bases and V by 6 bases; bases with no gene match: 15. Germline loops: CDR1 MRHNA, CDR2 SNTAGT. The CDR3 bases are TGTGCCAGCAGCACGGGGAGCGGGGACCCACGGGAGCAGTTCTTC. Protein: CASSTGSGDPREQFF.

This clonotype was counted ten times or more. This chain uses TRBV2 with TRBJ1-5; D unclear. Germline V gives CDR1 SNHLY, CDR2 FYNNEI. V lost 3 bases, J lost 6 bases, and 6 bases lay in between. The length of the CDR3 is 12 residues. This CDR3 reads CASSERGQPQHF. CDR3 sequence (DNA): TGTGCCAGCAGTGAGCGGGGTCAGCCCCAGCATTTT.

The table lists this clonotype with a count of one. The chain carries TRBV20-1 and TRBJ2-7, with 8 nucleotides matching TRBD2. V trimming: 3 bases; J trimming: 6 bases; junction bases outside the gene matches: 10. In germline, CDR1 is DFQATT, CDR2 SNEGSKA (reference sequence). The CDR3 totals 14 residues. The CDR3 region is CSASSGRAPGEQYF. The CDR3 coding sequence is TGCAGTGCTAGTTCCGGGAGGGCCCCGGGCGAGCAGTACTTC.

This clonotype was observed a few times. The chain employs TRBV20-1 and TRBJ1-6; D is possibly TRBD1 (5 bases). V dropped 4 bases and J dropped 0 bases, with 10 bases sitting between them. Germline V gene sequence: CDR1 DFQATT, CDR2 SNEGSKA (reference sequence). This CDR3 spans 15 amino acids. The DNA of the CDR3 is TGCAGTGCTAATGTTAGGGGCTCCTATAATTCACCCCTCCACTTT. It translates to CSANVRGSYNSPLHF.

A word on this clonotype: This may stem from a read error, because a much larger clone lies one nucleotide away. The chain has TRBV7-2 and TRBJ1-1; no clear D. Germline CDR1 and CDR2: SGHTA and FQGNSA. The CDR3 runs 14 residues. In nucleotides, the CDR3 is TGTGCCGGCAGCTTAACCGCGAGAGGCACTGAAGCTTTCTTT. Encoded protein: CAGSLTARGTEAFF.

The chain recombines TRBV7-9 with TRBJ2-7; D gene unclear. Germline assignment: CDR1 SEHNR and CDR2 FQNEAQ (reference sequence). The V and J ends lost 4 bases and 4 bases respectively, with 14 bases between them. This CDR3 comprises 14 residues. For the CDR3, the DNA is TGTGCCAGCAGCTCTCTCCATTCCTGGTACGAGCAGTACTTC. Its translation is CASSSLHSWYEQYF.

The V call is TRBV28, the J call TRBJ1-1; 7 nucleotides agree with TRBD1. Looked up from germline, CDR1 is MDHEN and CDR2 is SYDVKM. The junction had 11 bases not matched to a gene; V was cut back by 3 bases and J by 4 bases. The CDR3 is 16 residues long. CDR3 region: CASSLPITGVGTEAFF. As DNA, the CDR3 is TGTGCCAGCAGTTTGCCTATCACAGGGGTTGGCACTGAAGCTTTCTTT. Together with reference TRBV28 and TRBJ1-1, the CDR3 gives the full variable domain: DVKVTQSSRYLVKRTGEKVFLECVQDMDHENMFWYRQDPGLGLRLIYFSYDVKMKEKGDIPEGYSVSREKKERFSLILESASTNQTSMYLCASSLPITGVGTEAFFGQGTRLTVV.

This clonotype was seen ten or more times. This sequence joins TRBV12-5 and TRBJ2-7, with 11 bases fitting TRBD2. V was pared by 2 bases and J by 5 bases, with 5 bases of the junction left unmatched. The CDR3 sequence is 15 residues long. CDR1 and CDR2 (germline): LGHNT, FRNRAP. This CDR3 reads CASGLPGTSGDEQYF. CDR3 nucleotides: TGTGCTAGTGGTTTGCCTGGGACTAGCGGCGACGAGCAGTACTTC.